The 32 T cell receptor beta chains listed next were all sequenced from one sample in a study of T-cell reconstitution after alpha-beta-depleted transplantation in children. This sample's TCRbeta library carried unique molecular identifier barcodes. Using its own MiXCR run on the PCR reads, TCRdb lists one record per CDR3 protein. Of some 340,000 distinct CDR3 sequences detected, 10% appear once; the ten largest clones hold around 2.3%. Sequenced material: PBMCs from the stem cell graft donor, taken from the stem cell graft. Receptors were obtained from a human donor who donated a stem cell graft to a child with acute lymphoblastic leukemia.

The rearrangement uses TRBV29-1 and TRBJ2-2; D gene ambiguous. Per germline, CDR1 SQVTM and CDR2 ANQGSEA. This CDR3 has 13 amino acids. V dropped 0 bases and J dropped 5 bases, with 7 bases sitting between them. DNA of the CDR3: TGCAGCGTTGAAGATACAAGTACCGGGGAGCTGTTTTTT. This encodes CSVEDTSTGELFF.

Here the CDR3 DNA reads TGTGCCAGCAGGGTAAGAGGACTAGCGGGCGGCAATGAGCAGTTCTTC. Translating it yields CASRVRGLAGGNEQFF. The gene calls are TRBV5-4 and TRBJ2-1; 11 bases are a match to TRBD2. Germline V gene lookup returns CDR1 SGHNT and CDR2 YYREEE (reference sequence). The CDR3 length is 16 residues. V gave up 5 bases and J gave up 6 bases; unmatched junction bases: 10.

There are a few counts of this clonotype. The chain carries TRBV13 and TRBJ2-7, with D perhaps matching TRBD1 (6 bases). V was trimmed by 5 bases and J by 0 bases, leaving 17 bases between them. Germline-derived CDR1 and CDR2 are PRHDT and FYEKMQ (reference sequence). CDR3 length: 16 amino acids. This chain's CDR3 is CASSGQKLGRSYEQYF. The CDR3 DNA is TGTGCCAGCAGCGGACAGAAACTGGGACGCTCCTACGAGCAGTACTTC.

This clonotype was counted a few times. The chain links TRBV5-1 to TRBJ1-6, with no clear D. The CDR3 extends over 18 amino acids. The V end was cut by 0 bases, the J end by 1 base, with 14 bases between. The germline V gene encodes CDR1 SGHRS and CDR2 YFSETQ. This chain's CDR3 is CASSLVGPAKSYNSPLHF. CDR3 coding DNA: TGCGCCAGCAGCTTGGTGGGCCCGGCAAAATCCTATAATTCACCCCTCCACTTT.

This clonotype was seen many times. This chain links TRBV7-2 with TRBJ2-4; 8 nucleotides align to TRBD2. The CDR3 runs 14 residues. The germline V gene encodes CDR1 SGHTA and CDR2 FQGNSA. Losses at the gene ends were 4 bases for V and 11 bases for J; bases not matched to a gene: 10. The CDR3 region has the DNA TGTGCCAGCAGCTCCCTGGGGACTAGGGTCGTTCAGTACTTC. Protein: CASSSLGTRVVQYF.

The chain couples TRBV7-6 to TRBJ2-3; 8 bases align to TRBD2. V was pared by 3 bases and J by 5 bases, with 7 bases of the junction left unmatched. This CDR3 has 15 amino acids. CDR1 and CDR2 (germline): SGHVS, FNYEAQ. The CDR3: CASSFGAGDVDTQYF. The CDR3, as DNA: TGTGCCAGCAGCTTCGGAGCGGGAGATGTAGATACGCAGTATTTT.

This clonotype was picked up a small number of times. The J gene is TRBJ2-1, the V gene TRBV5-1; TRBD2 agrees at 13 bases. Unmatched junction bases numbered 7, after V lost 3 bases and J lost 7 bases. In germline, CDR1 is SGHRS, CDR2 YFSETQ. This CDR3 has 16 amino acids. The CDR3 DNA follows: TGCGCCAGCAGCTGGGGACTAGCGGGATTCTTGAATGAGCAGTTCTTC. It specifies CASSWGLAGFLNEQFF.

This clonotype was found many times. The chain uses TRBV7-8 and TRBJ2-7; 9 bases are shared with TRBD1. V shed 5 bases and J 3 bases; nucleotides not matched to a gene: 5. Germline V gene data show CDR1 as SGHVS and CDR2 as FQNEAQ. This CDR3 is 14 amino acids long. The DNA of the CDR3 is TGTGCCAGCAGCCTCCGGACAGGGGTCTACGAGCAGTACTTC. Encoded protein: CASSLRTGVYEQYF.

This clonotype occurred a few times. V gene TRBV20-1 combines with J gene TRBJ2-1, with 11 nucleotides matching TRBD2. This CDR3 contains 14 residues. Trimming took 4 bases from V and 3 from J; bases not matched to a gene: 2. Germline V gene sequence: CDR1 DFQATT, CDR2 SNEGSKA (reference sequence). The CDR3, as DNA: TGCAGTGCTATTAGCGGGAGGGGCTACAATGAGCAGTTCTTC. It codes for CSAISGRGYNEQFF.

J is TRBJ2-3 and V is TRBV5-1; D may be TRBD2 (7 bases). V lost 4 bases and J 5 bases, leaving 23 bases between the germline ends. The CDR3 has 17 residues. Germline V gene lookup returns CDR1 SGHRS and CDR2 YFSETQ. DNA of the CDR3: TGCGCCAGCAGCCGTGCCCGGACTAGGGGGACCCAAGATACGCAGTATTTT. This encodes CASSRARTRGTQDTQYF.

This clonotype was detected many times. CDR3 in DNA: TGTGCCACCAGCAGAGATCCAGACTTTTCCTACGAGCAGTACTTC. It is translated as CATSRDPDFSYEQYF. This chain links TRBV15 with TRBJ2-7; D unresolved. The V and J ends lost 0 bases and 1 base respectively, with 10 bases between them. The CDR3 runs 15 residues. Germline lookup yields CDR1 LNHNV and CDR2 YYDKDF (reference sequence).

This clonotype turned up a few times. The V and J genes are TRBV4-1 and TRBJ2-1, with D possibly matching TRBD1 (6 bases). Trimming shortened V by 3 bases and J by 0 bases, and 18 bases separated the two germline ends. From germline, CDR1 is MGHRA and CDR2 YSYEKL. CDR3 length: 18 amino acids. This chain's CDR3 is CASSHPSTGTSSYNEQFF. The CDR3 coding sequence is TGCGCCAGCAGCCACCCCAGCACAGGGACGAGCTCCTACAATGAGCAGTTCTTC.

The rearrangement joins TRBV4-1 to TRBJ2-3, with unresolved D. V dropped 1 base and J dropped 2 bases, with 7 bases sitting between them. Germline lookup yields CDR1 MGHRA and CDR2 YSYEKL. The CDR3 contains 14 residues. Here the CDR3 reads CASSQGPFTDTQYF. The CDR3 coding sequence is TGCGCCAGCAGCCAAGGTCCATTCACAGATACGCAGTATTTT.

The genes are TRBV19 and TRBJ2-5; 11 nucleotides match TRBD2. Germline V gene lookup returns CDR1 LNHDA and CDR2 SQIVND (reference sequence). Germline trimming cut 8 bases from V and 4 bases from J; bases unmatched to any gene: 3. This CDR3 region has 13 residues. CDR3 residues: CASASGRSETQYF. The CDR3 nucleotides are TGTGCCAGTGCTAGCGGGAGGTCAGAGACCCAGTACTTC. Looking up the rest from reference TRBV19 and TRBJ2-5 gives the full variable domain: DGGITQSPKYLFRKEGQNVTLSCEQNLNHDAMYWYRQDPGQGLRLIYYSQIVNDFQKGDIAEGYSVSREKKESFPLTVTSAQKNPTAFYLCASASGRSETQYFGPGTRLLVL.

The genes are TRBV15 and TRBJ1-2; no definite D call. The germline V gene has CDR1 LNHNV and CDR2 YYDKDF (reference sequence). This CDR3 has 13 residues. Trimming removed 6 bases at V and 4 bases at J, with 12 bases between. In DNA, the CDR3 is TGTGCCACCAGGGACTCCCCGAGCTATGGCTACACCTTC. Protein sequence: CATRDSPSYGYTF.

This clonotype has only a few counts. The chain is built from TRBV7-9 and TRBJ2-1, with 15 bases matching TRBD2. The CDR3 is 16 residues long. Per the germline V gene, CDR1 is SEHNR and CDR2 is FQNEAQ (reference sequence). The V and J ends lost 5 bases and 5 bases, in that order; junction bases with no gene match: 4. CDR3 protein: CASSPRTSGRDNEQFF. The CDR3 DNA sequence: TGTGCCAGCAGCCCCCGGACTAGCGGGAGGGACAATGAGCAGTTCTTC.

Only a few counts were recorded for this clonotype. The J gene is TRBJ1-6, the V gene TRBV5-1; no clear D gene. From germline, CDR1 is SGHRS and CDR2 YFSETQ. V was shortened by 5 bases and J by 7 bases, with 13 bases between the two germline ends. The CDR3 spans 14 residues. CDR3 residues: CASREGSTNSPLHF. CDR3 in DNA: TGCGCCAGCAGAGAAGGATCCACCAATTCACCCCTCCACTTT.

The rearrangement joins TRBV19 to TRBJ2-3; tentative D call: TRBD1 (5 bases). CDR1 is LNHDA and CDR2 is SQIVND in the germline V gene (reference sequence). This CDR3 comprises 17 residues. V lost 0 bases, J lost 1 base, and 14 bases lay in between. The CDR3 loop reads CASSIEAGLFGTDTQYF. CDR3 in DNA: TGTGCCAGTAGTATAGAGGCAGGGCTGTTCGGCACAGATACGCAGTATTTT.

The chain links TRBV7-9 to TRBJ1-2, with unresolved D. This CDR3 has 13 amino acids. V was clipped by 5 bases and J by 4 bases, with 11 bases between them. From germline, CDR1 is SEHNR and CDR2 FQNEAQ (reference sequence). The CDR3 DNA reads as TGTGCCAGCAGCCACCTAGGCCGCTATGGCTACACCTTC. This encodes CASSHLGRYGYTF.

Here the CDR3 reads CASSYGGGSGELFF. CDR3 DNA: TGTGCCAGCAGTTACGGTGGGGGAAGCGGGGAGCTGTTTTTT. This sequence joins TRBV6-2 or TRBV6-3 and TRBJ2-2; the D gene could be TRBD1 or TRBD2 (5 bases each). In germline, CDR1 is MNHEY, CDR2 SVGEGT. V lost 2 bases and J lost 7, with 11 bases in between. The CDR3 runs 14 residues.

This clonotype was detected only a few times. V and J are TRBV5-1 and TRBJ1-2; D remains ambiguous. V lost 0 bases and J lost 2, with 11 bases in between. The length of the CDR3 is 15 residues. Germline V gene data show CDR1 as SGHRS and CDR2 as YFSETQ. CDR3 coding DNA: TGCGCCAGCAGCTTGGGAGAGAGTACCAACTATGGCTACACCTTC. Encoded protein: CASSLGESTNYGYTF. The full variable domain, in which reference TRBV5-1 and TRBJ1-2 provide the parts outside the CDR3, is KAGVTQTPRYLIKTRGQQVTLSCSPISGHRSVSWYQQTPGQGLQFLFEYFSETQRNKGNFPGRFSGRQFSNSRSEMNVSTLELGDSALYLCASSLGESTNYGYTFGSGTRLTVV.

CDR3 DNA: TGTGCCAGCAGCTACCAGCGGGAGGTGGGCTACAATGAGCAGTTCTTC. This sequence encodes CASSYQREVGYNEQFF. V and J are TRBV5-6 and TRBJ2-1; 9 nucleotides line up with TRBD2. The CDR3 extends over 16 amino acids. J gave up 3 bases and V 3 bases, and 7 bases lay outside the gene matches. Germline V gene sequence: CDR1 SGHDT, CDR2 YYEEEE.

The table lists this clonotype with many counts. V is TRBV12-3 or TRBV12-4 and J is TRBJ2-5; unclear D gene. The CDR3 loop spans 15 amino acids. Trimming cost V 5 bases and J 4 bases, with 17 bases left between them. The CDR3: CASSKDVGATETQYF. CDR3 nucleotides: TGTGCCAGCAGTAAGGATGTGGGCGCCACAGAGACCCAGTACTTC.

The chain is built from TRBV20-1 and TRBJ2-7, with D uncertain. Germline CDR1 reads DFQATT; CDR2 reads SNEGSKA (reference sequence). The germline V and J ends were trimmed by 6 bases and 7 bases, with 19 bases remaining between them. The CDR3 is 13 residues long. The CDR3 is CSAAGPLEREQYF. CDR3 bases: TGCAGTGCCGCCGGGCCGTTGGAGAGGGAGCAGTACTTC.

As regards this clonotype: A much larger clone lies one base from this, so it may be a read error. The rearrangement links TRBV18 to TRBJ2-2; D tentatively reads TRBD1 or TRBD2 (5 bases each). The CDR3 runs 16 residues. Germline lookup yields CDR1 KGHSH and CDR2 LQKENI. The CDR3: CASSPPAHPNTGDLFF. In nucleotides, the CDR3 is TGTGCCAGCTCACCACCGGCACACCCTAACACCGGGGACCTGTTTTTT.

This chain links TRBV20-1 with TRBJ2-2; TRBD2 aligns across 11 bases. The CDR3 contains 20 residues. The V and J ends lost 0 bases and 1 base, in that order; junction bases with no gene match: 13. CDR1 DFQATT and CDR2 SNEGSKA come from the germline V gene (reference sequence). This CDR3 reads CSARDPRRLAGILNTGELFF. CDR3 coding DNA: TGCAGTGCTAGAGATCCTCGGAGACTAGCGGGAATATTGAACACCGGGGAGCTGTTTTTT.

This clonotype was picked up a small number of times. CDR3 nucleotide sequence: TGTGCCAGCAGCCGGGGTGTGCGGGAGACGGAGACCCAGTACTTC. Protein product: CASSRGVRETETQYF. V usage is TRBV7-6 and J usage is TRBJ2-5, with TRBD2 identical over 7 bases. V was pared by 5 bases and J by 5 bases, with 11 bases of the junction left unmatched. The CDR3 extends over 15 amino acids. Germline V gene lookup returns CDR1 SGHVS and CDR2 FNYEAQ.

The table lists this clonotype with many counts. CDR3 residues: CATSRGGTSGEDEQFF. The CDR3 nucleotides are TGTGCCACCAGCAGAGGTGGGACTAGCGGAGAGGATGAGCAGTTCTTC. V gene TRBV15 combines with J gene TRBJ2-1; 11 bases align to TRBD2. V shed 1 base, J shed 8 bases, and the junction held 7 bases outside the gene matches. Per the germline V gene, CDR1 is LNHNV and CDR2 is YYDKDF (reference sequence). The CDR3 covers 16 residues.

This chain uses TRBV7-9 with TRBJ1-1, with D hard to call. This CDR3 contains 13 residues. In germline, CDR1 is SEHNR, CDR2 FQNEAQ (reference sequence). V lost 7 bases to trimming and J lost 4 bases, with 13 bases between them. The CDR3: CASNQDPATEAFF. The CDR3 DNA reads as TGTGCCAGCAACCAGGACCCTGCCACTGAAGCTTTCTTT.

This clonotype has a handful of counts. This chain links TRBV7-2 with TRBJ2-7; TRBD2 matches at 10 bases. With 1 base clipped from V and 3 bases from J, the junction kept 6 bases outside the gene matches. CDR1 is SGHTA, CDR2 FQGNSA, per germline. The CDR3 has 16 amino acids. As DNA, the CDR3 is TGTGCCAGCAGCTTAGTGGCGTCTAGCGGGAGCTACGAGCAGTACTTC. Translating gives CASSLVASSGSYEQYF.

This clonotype was picked up many times. The J gene is TRBJ2-3, the V gene TRBV20-1; D is possibly TRBD1 (9 bases). The CDR3 is 16 amino acids. Germline lookup yields CDR1 DFQATT and CDR2 SNEGSKA (reference sequence). The V gene lost 3 bases and the J gene lost 3 bases, with 19 bases spanning the gap. DNA for the CDR3: TGCAGTGCTAGGGGCTTAGCGGGACAGGGAACAGATACGCAGTATTTT. It is translated as CSARGLAGQGTDTQYF.

This clonotype was seen a handful of times. This chain uses TRBV28 with TRBJ2-3; 8 positions match TRBD2. Germline V gene data show CDR1 as MDHEN and CDR2 as SYDVKM. This CDR3 is 20 amino acids long. Germline trimming cut 1 base from V and 0 bases from J; bases unmatched to any gene: 15. CDR3 bases: TGTGCCAGCAGTTTATTTGATGGGTTAGCGGGGCGAGGGAGCACAGATACGCAGTATTTT. It is translated as CASSLFDGLAGRGSTDTQYF.